A selection of T cell receptor beta chains follows, all from one sample in a study of breast tumors, draining lymph nodes, adjacent tissues. TCRdb re-called the multiplex PCR reads with MiXCR, one entry per CDR3 protein. The top ten hold over 0.95% of the sample, which has about 300,000 distinct CDR3 sequences, about 33% seen once. What was sequenced was axillary lymph node tissue. These receptors originate from a female donor with breast cancer. Some clones in this sample may be carry-over from other donors' samples. The conserved cysteine and the conserved F or W are not part of the CDR3 here. The order of the fields is V gene, J gene, CDR3 protein.

TRBV29-1,TRBJ2-2,SVVWGDRGVLGTGELF
TRBV19,TRBJ2-3,ASSAGTLTDTQY
TRBV5-4,TRBJ2-2,ASSTGRWDTGELF
TRBV10-3,TRBJ2-5,AISERAPYQETQY
TRBV11-2,TRBJ2-1,ASSSGQGLHDEQF
TRBV7-9,TRBJ2-3,ASRKGRGLPDTQY
TRBV6-1,TRBJ2-3,ASSEADPSTDTQY
TRBV2,TRBJ1-3,ASFDRVTSGNTIY
TRBV5-6,TRBJ2-7,ASSFPPEFEQY
TRBV3-1,TRBJ2-7,AGSGQSYEQY
TRBV12-3/TRBV12-4,TRBJ2-2,ASTDGAGVVNGELF
TRBV7-9,TRBJ2-2,ASSPRLGGTENTGELF
TRBV27,TRBJ2-5,ASSSRGPLGTQY
TRBV19,TRBJ2-1,ASSPGLAGGINEQF
TRBV6-1,TRBJ1-4,ASSFPGLEAEKLF
TRBV19,TRBJ1-5,ASSKAGNQPQH
TRBV11-2,TRBJ2-5,ASSLLRSQETQY
TRBV4-1,TRBJ2-7,ASSQVSARVVNEQY
TRBV12-5,TRBJ2-7,ASGNSGSSYEQY
TRBV29-1,TRBJ2-2,SVAGQPNTGELF
TRBV11-3,TRBJ1-1,ASSPGSVNTEAF
TRBV24-1,TRBJ2-3,ATSDRTIYNEQY
TRBV15,TRBJ2-3,ATSRGRGSGSVDTQY
TRBV6-6,TRBJ2-1,ATSLGAGYNEQF
TRBV18,TRBJ2-1,ASSPRRQGAYNEQF
TRBV6-1,TRBJ2-7,ASRPPFAGKREIAEQY
TRBV20-1,TRBJ1-2,SATGRSYGYP
TRBV20-1,TRBJ2-1,SARDPTSGSWNEQF
TRBV7-9,TRBJ2-1,ASSLIGVSGRNEQF